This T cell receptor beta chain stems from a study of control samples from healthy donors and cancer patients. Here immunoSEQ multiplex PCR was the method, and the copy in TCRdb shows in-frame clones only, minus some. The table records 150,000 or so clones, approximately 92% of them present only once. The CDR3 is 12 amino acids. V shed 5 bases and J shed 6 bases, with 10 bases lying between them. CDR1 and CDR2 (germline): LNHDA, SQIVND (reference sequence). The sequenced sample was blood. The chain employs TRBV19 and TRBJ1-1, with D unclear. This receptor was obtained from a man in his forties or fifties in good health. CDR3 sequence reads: CASSSPPAEAFF. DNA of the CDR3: TGTGCCAGTAGTTCTCCTCCAGCTGAAGCTTTCTTT.